The clone carrying this TCR beta chain has just a few counts. The antigen is unknown. The investigators amplified TCR beta CDR3 regions from RNA transcripts. The HTBI primer set served for first-round RT-PCR of the TCR CDR3. TCRdb re-analysed the multiplex PCR reads in MiXCR, keeping a single row per CDR3 protein. The data show some 600,000 distinct CDR3 sequences, about half seen once. It was considered stable Graves' hyperthyroidism when ophthalmopathy did not progress within 18 months. Hyperthyroidism patients were newly diagnosed, had disease duration under 2 months, and were aged 18 to 65 years. This record belongs to a study of T cells in Graves' hyperthyroidism and ophthalmopathy. The V and J ends lost 6 bases and 0 bases, in that order; junction bases with no gene match: 4. The CDR3 is 16 residues long. Study observations and caveats: Among thyroid clonotypes expanded above 0.001, most also appeared in blood.

The material sequenced was peripheral blood or thyroid tissue (not recorded which). This clonotype was obtained from a woman younger than 35 with Graves' hyperthyroidism. The V call is TRBV12-3 or TRBV12-4, the J call TRBJ2-5; TRBD2 aligns across 13 bases. The CDR3 sequence: CASRYGLAGDQETQYF. DNA for the CDR3: TGTGCCAGCAGATACGGACTAGCGGGGGACCAAGAGACCCAGTACTTC.